This note documents a single TCR beta chain sequence. Its target is unknown. Each subset's genomic DNA was shared equally among a number of immunoSEQ plates. Sequenced by immunoSEQ multiplex PCR; TCRdb stores in-frame clones only, minus some. The sample has about 480,000 clones; around 79% are singletons. The data stem from a study of shared clonotypes between healthy human individuals. Across the study: The donor pool was made up of two women and a few men aged 18 to 49. Study outcomes and limitations: Sampling used blood alone; tissue repertoires probably differ.

The germline CDR1 and CDR2 sequences are SGHTA and FQGNSA. Germline trimming cut 5 bases from V and 1 base from J; bases unmatched to any gene: 5. The CDR3 is 16 amino acids. Healthy and HIV-negative, the adult donors had no recent acute infections or vaccinations. J is TRBJ2-2 and V is TRBV7-2; TRBD2 agrees at 9 bases. This receptor was obtained from a woman aged 35 to 49 in good health. Some clones in this sample may be carry-over from other donors' samples. Sequences were obtained from PBMCs. The CDR3 DNA follows: TGTGCCAGCAGCCTAAGAGCGGGAGGGAACACCGGGGAGCTGTTTTTT. Its translation: CASSLRAGGNTGELFF.